This T cell receptor (beta chain) was documented in a study of spatial heterogeneity in lung cancer. The study's findings and limits: For expanded intratumoral alpha and beta TCRs, counts tracked tumor mutation counts.

V gave up 5 bases and J gave up 2 bases; unmatched junction bases: 3. The CDR3 has 15 residues. Regarding time point: sample taken at primary tumor resection. This clonotype was counted ten times or more. Its antigen is not known. This beta chain is an off-target read within a library intended for alpha chains, so its frequency means little. Every TCR cDNA molecule bore a unique molecular identifier. One entry per CDR3 protein, called by TCRdb with MiXCR from the 5' RACE reads. The data contain 9,000 to 13,000 distinct CDR3 sequences, 12% of them singletons. The sequence was collected from a male donor with early-stage non-small cell lung cancer. Material: lung tumor tissue, obtained at surgery. The V call is TRBV12-3 or TRBV12-4, the J call TRBJ2-2, with TRBD2 identical over 9 bases. CDR3 region: CASSNSGSNTGELFF. For the CDR3, the DNA is TGTGCCAGCAGTAATAGCGGGAGTAACACCGGGGAGCTGTTTTTT.